This passage covers 29 T cell receptor beta chains from one sample sequenced in a study of graft-versus-host responses after intestinal transplantation. For these TCRs, the target antigens are not known. Repertoires were generated with immunoSEQ multiplex PCR, while TCRdb's copy carries only in-frame clones and drops some. The sample carries around 100,000 clones, roughly 87% recorded once. This sample comprised unstimulated CD4+ T cells sorted from spleen or lymph node cells, obtained before transplant. The receptor set was obtained from a human donor who was the organ donor for an intestinal transplant.

The chain employs TRBV4-1 and TRBJ1-3, with D perhaps TRBD1 (5 bases). Germline CDR1 and CDR2: MGHRA and YSYEKL. Trimming took off 0 bases at V and 0 bases at J, with 15 bases between the two ends. The CDR3 spans 18 residues. The CDR3 DNA is TGCGCCAGCAGCCAAGATAGGGGACGGGTAGACTCTGGAAACACCATATATTTT. Translating it yields CASSQDRGRVDSGNTIYF.

V gene TRBV4-2 combines with J gene TRBJ2-2; TRBD1 matches 9 bases. This CDR3 comprises 17 residues. Germline V gives CDR1 LGHNA, CDR2 YNFKEQ. V lost 0 bases to trimming and J lost 7 bases; unmatched junction nucleotides: 9. The CDR3 DNA reads TGTGCCAGCAGCCAAGATCTAGACAGGGGGGGGGTCGGGGAGCTGTTTTTT. Its translation is CASSQDLDRGGVGELFF.

This chain joins TRBV19 and TRBJ2-1; 13 positions agree with TRBD2. The length of the CDR3 is 16 residues. Germline V gene lookup returns CDR1 LNHDA and CDR2 SQIVND (reference sequence). V dropped 5 bases and J dropped 8; count of bases not matched to a gene: 9. The CDR3 reads CASSPRGLAGTHEQFF. CDR3 nucleotide sequence: TGTGCCAGTAGTCCCCGGGGACTAGCGGGGACGCATGAGCAGTTCTTC.

This rearrangement joins TRBV5-1 to TRBJ1-1; D not resolved. The V gene lost 2 bases and the J gene lost 3 bases, with 11 bases spanning the gap. Germline CDR1 SGHRS, CDR2 YFSETQ. This CDR3 comprises 14 residues. Here the CDR3 reads CASSFRTADTEAFF. CDR3 DNA sequence: TGCGCCAGCAGCTTCCGGACGGCCGACACTGAAGCTTTCTTT.

The chain joins TRBV2 to TRBJ1-3; D gene ambiguous. The germline V gene encodes CDR1 SNHLY and CDR2 FYNNEI. V shed 2 bases and J shed 0 bases, with 8 bases lying between them. The CDR3 sequence is 15 residues long. CDR3 DNA: TGTGCCAGCAGTGAAATGGGCCACTCTGGAAACACCATATATTTT. Encoded protein: CASSEMGHSGNTIYF.

V gene TRBV5-1 combines with J gene TRBJ1-2, with D maybe TRBD1 (6 bases). Looked up from germline, CDR1 is SGHRS and CDR2 is YFSETQ. The CDR3 loop spans 14 amino acids. Trimming cost V 0 bases and J 4 bases, with 10 bases left between them. The DNA for the CDR3 is TGCGCCAGCAGCTTGGAGGGGGGGACCTATGGCTACACCTTC. Protein product: CASSLEGGTYGYTF.

The chain joins TRBV6-5 to TRBJ1-3; 8 positions match TRBD1. With V trimmed by 6 bases and J by 2 bases, 3 bases remained unmatched. CDR1 and CDR2 (germline): MNHEY, SVGAGI. The CDR3 consists of 14 residues. The DNA of the CDR3 is TGTGCCAGCAGGTCACAGGGGGCTGGAAACACCATATATTTT. It yields the protein CASRSQGAGNTIYF.

This clone was picked up a small number of times. The V gene is TRBV19, the J gene TRBJ1-1; possible D gene TRBD1, 5 bases. Germline V CDR1 and CDR2: LNHDA, SQIVND (reference sequence). This CDR3 region has 14 residues. Between the trimmed V and J ends, which lost 6 bases and 1 base, there was a span of 12 bases. The CDR3 DNA is TGTGCCAGTAGACGACAGCAGGCGAACACTGAAGCTTTCTTT. As protein: CASRRQQANTEAFF.

The table lists this clone with a few counts. This chain joins TRBV20-1 and TRBJ2-5; D perhaps matches TRBD2 (6 bases). Germline V gene lookup returns CDR1 DFQATT and CDR2 SNEGSKA (reference sequence). The ends were cut back, 6 bases at V and 5 bases at J, with 10 bases in the middle. The CDR3 has 11 amino acids. CDR3 in amino acids: CSAQGGETQYF. The CDR3 nucleotides read TGCAGTGCCCAGGGAGGTGAGACCCAGTACTTC.

The chain combines TRBV6-6 with TRBJ2-1; D is undetermined. Trimming shortened V by 2 bases and J by 7 bases, and 3 bases separated the two germline ends. Germline V lookup: CDR1 MNHNY, CDR2 SVGAGI (reference sequence). The CDR3 has 11 residues. As DNA, the CDR3 is TGTGCCAGCAGTTACAAAAATGAGCAGTTCTTC. This encodes CASSYKNEQFF.

The chain joins TRBV19 to TRBJ2-7; possibly TRBD2 for D (6 bases). CDR1 is LNHDA, CDR2 SQIVND, per germline (reference sequence). V lost 5 bases and J lost 6, with 17 bases in between. The CDR3 extends over 14 amino acids. In DNA form, the CDR3 reads TGTGCCAGTAGTTCCAGAAGGCCGGAGGGCGAGCAGTACTTC. Its translation is CASSSRRPEGEQYF.

A remark on this clone: The identical CDR3 is also encoded by other nucleotide sequences in the sample. The V call is TRBV19, the J call TRBJ1-5; tentatively, D is TRBD1 (5 bases). Germline CDR1 LNHDA, CDR2 SQIVND (reference sequence). The CDR3 spans 14 residues. V was cut by 4 bases and J by 4 bases, with 11 bases left in between. Here the CDR3 DNA reads TGTGCCAGTAGTAGTCAGGGTGGGAATCAGCCCCAGCATTTT. Translating it yields CASSSQGGNQPQHF.

V usage is TRBV5-1 and J usage is TRBJ2-1; D is unclear. Germline lookup yields CDR1 SGHRS and CDR2 YFSETQ. The CDR3 totals 12 residues. Trimming cost V 4 bases and J 8 bases, with 10 bases left between them. The CDR3: CASSVGLYEQFF. CDR3 bases: TGCGCCAGCAGCGTGGGATTGTATGAGCAGTTCTTC.

The chain employs TRBV2 and TRBJ2-5, with D unclear. The CDR3 has 11 amino acids. V lost 4 bases and J 1 base, leaving 1 base between the germline ends. Germline V gene lookup returns CDR1 SNHLY and CDR2 FYNNEI. The CDR3 DNA follows: TGTGCCAGCAGTGTCCAAGAGACCCAGTACTTC. Translation: CASSVQETQYF.

The chain combines TRBV4-1 with TRBJ2-6; 8 nucleotides line up with TRBD1. This CDR3 region has 18 residues. Losses at the gene ends were 0 bases for V and 1 base for J; bases not matched to a gene: 5. CDR1 is MGHRA and CDR2 is YSYEKL in the germline V gene. CDR3 nucleotides: TGCGCCAGCAGCCAAGAGACAGGGGCCCGATCTGGGGCCAACGTCCTGACTTTC. Encoded protein: CASSQETGARSGANVLTF.

The chain recombines TRBV4-2 with TRBJ2-1; 11 bases map to TRBD2. Germline CDR1 LGHNA, CDR2 YNFKEQ. There are 15 residues in the CDR3. After removal of 6 bases from V and 4 bases from J, the junction contained 5 bases not matched to a gene. The CDR3 DNA sequence: TGTGCCAGCAGACTAGCGGGAGATCTTTACAATGAGCAGTTCTTC. Protein sequence: CASRLAGDLYNEQFF.

The V call is TRBV6-5, the J call TRBJ2-7, with D uncertain. V lost 6 bases and J 5 bases, leaving 14 bases between the germline ends. There are 13 residues in the CDR3. CDR1 MNHEY and CDR2 SVGAGI come from the germline V gene. The CDR3 DNA follows: TGTGCCAGCAGATTTGTAACGGCAGACGAGCAGTACTTC. This encodes CASRFVTADEQYF.

This chain joins TRBV5-1 and TRBJ1-5; no definite D call. This CDR3 region has 16 residues. The V and J ends lost 0 bases and 4 bases respectively, with 14 bases between them. In germline, CDR1 is SGHRS, CDR2 YFSETQ. CDR3 loop: CASSLAPRDSNQPQHF. As DNA, the CDR3 is TGCGCCAGCAGCTTGGCCCCCCGCGATAGTAATCAGCCCCAGCATTTT.

This chain joins TRBV7-3 and TRBJ1-2, with TRBD1 matching 7 bases. The V and J ends lost 5 bases and 4 bases, in that order; junction bases with no gene match: 16. Germline-derived CDR1 and CDR2 are SGHTA and FQGTGA. The CDR3 extends over 17 amino acids. In DNA, the CDR3 is TGTGCCAGCAGCCGAACAGGGGCGCGATATTCCTCCTATGGCTACACCTTC. This gives the protein CASSRTGARYSSYGYTF.

The chain employs TRBV7-3 and TRBJ2-2; D remains ambiguous. Between the trimmed V and J ends, which lost 1 base and 6 bases, there was a span of 9 bases. In germline, CDR1 is SGHTA, CDR2 FQGTGA. CDR3 length equals 14 residues. The CDR3 bases are TGTGCCAGCAGCTTAAGCTCTTTCTCCGGGGAGCTGTTTTTT. Translated, it gives CASSLSSFSGELFF.

V gene TRBV5-1 combines with J gene TRBJ1-6; D is ambiguous. V dropped 4 bases and J dropped 5 bases, with 4 bases sitting between them. Germline assignment: CDR1 SGHRS and CDR2 YFSETQ. This CDR3 is 12 amino acids long. The CDR3 is CASSANNSPLHF. The CDR3 region has the DNA TGCGCCAGCAGCGCCAATAATTCACCCCTCCACTTT.

V and J are TRBV7-8 and TRBJ2-1; tentatively, D is TRBD1 (6 bases). The CDR3 runs 11 residues. V lost 3 bases to trimming and J lost 9 bases, with 6 bases between them. The V gene's germline CDR1 is SGHVS and CDR2 FQNEAQ. CDR3 sequence: CASSFRGEQFF. CDR3 in DNA: TGTGCCAGCAGCTTCAGGGGTGAGCAGTTCTTC. Supplemented by reference TRBV7-8 and TRBJ2-1, the full variable domain reads GAGVSQSPRYKVAKRGQDVALRCDPISGHVSLFWYQQALGQGPEFLTYFQNEAQLDKSGLPSDRFFAERPEGSVSTLKIQRTQQEDSAVYLCASSFRGEQFFGPGTRLTVL.

The chain couples TRBV5-4 to TRBJ2-5; TRBD1 aligns across 8 bases. The CDR3 sequence is 15 residues long. Germline CDR1 and CDR2: SGHNT and YYREEE (reference sequence). The ends lost 0 bases at V and 2 bases at J; junction bases unmatched: 3. The DNA of the CDR3 is TGTGCCAGCAGCTTGGCGACAGGGGAGCAAGAGACCCAGTACTTC. Translation: CASSLATGEQETQYF.

The chain carries TRBV7-9 and TRBJ2-5; 7 bases line up with TRBD1. The J call could be wrong; TRBJ2-7 is a better fit for the DNA end. Germline CDR1 is SEHNR and CDR2 is FQNEAQ (reference sequence). The CDR3 runs to 15 residues. The CDR3 region has the DNA TGTGCCAGCAGCTTATATGGGACAGCATCGTCCGAGCAGTACTTC. Amino acids: CASSLYGTASSEQYF.

The gene calls are TRBV5-1 and TRBJ2-2, with no clear D. The CDR3 has 15 amino acids. CDR1 and CDR2 from the germline V gene are SGHRS and YFSETQ. V lost 2 bases and J lost 2, with 10 bases in between. The CDR3 here is CASSFLDPNTGELFF. DNA for the CDR3: TGCGCCAGCAGCTTTTTGGACCCAAACACCGGGGAGCTGTTTTTT.

This clone was found a few times. The V gene is TRBV5-6, the J gene TRBJ2-5; D might be TRBD2 (6 bases). Germline assignment: CDR1 SGHDT and CDR2 YYEEEE. With 0 bases removed from V and 2 bases from J, the gap between germline ends came to 11 bases. There are 15 residues in the CDR3. The CDR3 sequence is CASSLDRGSQETQYF. The CDR3 DNA follows: TGTGCCAGCAGCTTGGATCGGGGGTCTCAAGAGACCCAGTACTTC.

This rearrangement joins TRBV7-9 to TRBJ1-3; maybe TRBD1 (5 bases). Trimming took 3 bases from V and 4 from J, leaving 10 bases between them. The germline V gene has CDR1 SEHNR and CDR2 FQNEAQ (reference sequence). The CDR3 totals 14 residues. CDR3 loop: CASSFPRAGNTIYF. CDR3 nucleotides: TGTGCCAGCAGCTTCCCCAGGGCCGGAAACACCATATATTTT.

The rearrangement links TRBV6-6 to TRBJ1-1; tentative D call: TRBD1 (5 bases). Trimming took 9 bases from V and 3 from J, leaving 14 bases between them. Germline V gene lookup returns CDR1 MNHNY and CDR2 SVGAGI (reference sequence). The CDR3 covers 13 residues. CDR3: CASYRDAYTEAFF. DNA of the CDR3: TGTGCCAGTTACCGGGACGCCTACACTGAAGCTTTCTTT.

The chain uses TRBV5-1 and TRBJ2-3, with TRBD2 identical over 12 bases. This CDR3 is built from 18 residues. Germline CDR1 SGHRS, CDR2 YFSETQ. Trimming cost V 1 base and J 2 bases; bases outside gene matches: 8. The chain's CDR3 is CASSLNRLAGANTDTQYF. The CDR3 DNA follows: TGCGCCAGCAGCTTGAACCGACTAGCGGGGGCAAACACAGATACGCAGTATTTT.